The rows below give T cell receptor beta chains drawn from one sample of a study of blood T cell repertoires in COVID-19. The assay was immunoSEQ multiplex PCR, and TCRdb's table has in-frame clones only and misses some. The data hold roughly 290,000 clones, with 65% to 85% observed a single time. Material for sequencing was peripheral blood. These TCRs come from a person aged 70 to 85 with COVID-19, enrolled during active disease. Both conserved end residues are part of each CDR3. Each record gives: V gene, CDR3 length, J gene, D gene, clone size, CDR3 DNA, CDR3 protein. D genes are given only for firm matches. Only some rows state a clone size, as once, few, many or a class for expanded clones.

>TRBV4-3|16|TRBJ1-2|.|.
TGCGCCAGCAGCCAAGAGTTTAGCCAGAAACTCTATGGCTACACCTTC
CASSQEFSQKLYGYTF
>TRBV30|13|TRBJ1-1|TRBD1|.
TGTGCCTGGAGTGTAAAGGGGGCAACTGAAGCTTTCTTT
CAWSVKGATEAFF
>TRBV5-4|16|TRBJ2-2|.|few
TGTGCCAGCAGCTTGGCTGGCAGGGCCAACACCGGGGAGCTGTTTTTT
CASSLAGRANTGELFF
>TRBV7-6|15|TRBJ1-5|.|.
TGTGCCAGCAGCTTAATCTCCAGGGTTGGCCAGCCCCAGCATTTT
CASSLISRVGQPQHF
>TRBV5-1|15|TRBJ2-7|TRBD1|once
TGCGCCAGCAGCCAAAGGACAGGGGAGGACTACGAGCAGTACTTC
CASSQRTGEDYEQYF
>TRBV7-3|13|TRBJ2-1|.|.
TGTGCCAGCAGCTCGTCAGAGGGGACAAAGCAGTTCTTC
CASSSSEGTKQFF
>TRBV2|14|TRBJ2-1|TRBD2|.
TGTGCCAGCATGTCGACTAGCGGGAGCAATGAGCAGTTCTTC
CASMSTSGSNEQFF
>TRBV2|12|TRBJ2-7|.|.
TGTGCCAGCAGTGAATTAGAGGACGAGCAGTACTTC
CASSELEDEQYF
>TRBV25-1|16|TRBJ1-4|TRBD1|.
TGTGCCAGCAGTGAATATGGACAGGGTATGAGTGAAAAACTGTTTTTT
CASSEYGQGMSEKLFF
>TRBV28|16|TRBJ1-1|TRBD1|.
TGTGCCAGCCCCCCCGCAGGGGGTCCCCCGGTCACTGAAGCTTTCTTT
CASPPAGGPPVTEAFF
>TRBV21-1|15|TRBJ2-5|.|once
TGTGCCAGCAGCAATGACAGGGGGCTGCAAGAGACCCAGTACTTC
CASSNDRGLQETQYF
>TRBV5-1|15|TRBJ2-4|.|.
TGCGCCAGCAGCCCATCTAGTGACCGAGTAAACATTCAGTACTTC
CASSPSSDRVNIQYF
>TRBV5-1|14|TRBJ1-3|.|.
TGCGCCAGCAGCTTAGGGGACTCGAGGGACACCATATATTTT
CASSLGDSRDTIYF
>TRBV2|15|TRBJ2-5|TRBD2|.
TGTGCCAGCAGTGAAGGGCTAGCGGGGAGAGAGACCCAGTACTTC
CASSEGLAGRETQYF
>TRBV18|16|TRBJ1-4|TRBD1|few
TGTGCCAGCTCACCCTGGACAGGGGGGACTAATGAAAAACTGTTTTTT
CASSPWTGGTNEKLFF
>TRBV7-9|15|TRBJ2-1|TRBD2|.
TGTGCCAGCAGCCGTACGGGGGGCTCCTACAATGAGCAGTTCTTC
CASSRTGGSYNEQFF
>TRBV5-1|14|TRBJ1-2|.|.
TGCGCCAGCAGCTCCTCAGGGGTCAACTATGGCTACACCTTC
CASSSSGVNYGYTF
>TRBV9|13|TRBJ2-5|.|once
TGTGCCAGCAGCGTAGGGCCCTGGGAGACCCAGTACTTC
CASSVGPWETQYF
>TRBV2|16|TRBJ1-1|.|.
TGTGCCAGCAGTCGCATTTTACACACCGGACAGTCTGAAGCTTTCTTT
CASSRILHTGQSEAFF
>TRBV28|12|TRBJ1-2|.|.
TGTGCCAGCAGGTTCGGGGGGCATGGCTACACCTTC
CASRFGGHGYTF
>TRBV29-1|14|TRBJ2-7|TRBD2|.
TGCAGCGTCCAGAGACTAGCGGGAGGTCTCGAGCAGTACTTC
CSVQRLAGGLEQYF
>TRBV7-2|13|TRBJ2-7|.|.
TGTGCCAGCAGCTTAACCAGGACCTACGAGCAGTACTTC
CASSLTRTYEQYF
>TRBV7-3|12|TRBJ1-1|TRBD1|.
TGTGCCAGCAGCTTAGAAGGGGGCCAAGCTTTCTTT
CASSLEGGQAFF
>TRBV3-1/TRBV3-2|17|TRBJ2-7|.|few
TGTGCCAGCAGCCAAGATCGCGTAGCGGAGAGCTCCTACGAGCAGTACTTC
CASSQDRVAESSYEQYF
>TRBV9|15|TRBJ2-7|.|.
TGTGCCAGCAGCGTAACGGAGGACGGGTTTTACGAGCAGTACTTC
CASSVTEDGFYEQYF
>TRBV7-9|18|TRBJ2-3|TRBD2|.
TGTGCCAGCAGCTTAGTAGCTAGCGGCCTACCTCACACAGATACGCAGTATTTT
CASSLVASGLPHTDTQYF
>TRBV2|13|TRBJ1-5|.|few
TGTGCCAGCAAGGGGGACGGAGATCAGCCCCAGCATTTT
CASKGDGDQPQHF
>TRBV2|12|TRBJ2-7|.|.
TGTGCCAGCACAGACAGCCTATACGAGCAGTACTTC
CASTDSLYEQYF
>TRBV3-1/TRBV3-2|18|TRBJ1-5|.|many
TGTGCCAGCAGCCAAGACAACCAGGCCCATTATAGCAATCAGCCCCAGCATTTT
CASSQDNQAHYSNQPQHF
>TRBV6-1|15|TRBJ2-7|.|once
TGTGCCAGCAGTGAAGGAGGTGGGGGCTGGTACGAGCAGTACTTC
CASSEGGGGWYEQYF
>TRBV19|14|TRBJ1-2|TRBD1|few
TGTGCCAGTAGCACCGGGACAGGGAATTATGGCTACACCTTC
CASSTGTGNYGYTF
>TRBV5-1|13|TRBJ2-3|.|.
TGCGCCAGCAGCTTGAGCGGCCCAGATACGCAGTATTTT
CASSLSGPDTQYF
>TRBV9|14|TRBJ1-3|.|.
TGTGCCAGCAGCGTAGGTGGCGGGGGGAACACCATATATTTT
CASSVGGGGNTIYF
>TRBV5-1|15|TRBJ2-5|TRBD1|few
TGCGCCAGCAGCACGACAGGGGGCGCGGGGGAGACCCAGTACTTC
CASSTTGGAGETQYF
>TRBV9|17|TRBJ1-3|TRBD1|.
TGTGCCAGCAGCGTAGCAAACAGGGGACTCTCTGGAAACACCATATATTTT
CASSVANRGLSGNTIYF
>TRBV7-3|18|TRBJ2-3|TRBD2|.
TGTGCCAGCAGCTTAATCGGGCTAGCGGGAGGTCCCACAGATACGCAGTATTTT
CASSLIGLAGGPTDTQYF
>TRBV6-5|15|TRBJ2-3|TRBD2|once
TGTGCCAGCAGTTTACTAGCGGGAGAGGCAGATACGCAGTATTTT
CASSLLAGEADTQYF
>TRBV5-1|14|TRBJ1-5|TRBD1|.
TGCGCCAGCAGCCCGGGACAGAGCAATCAGCCCCAGCATTTT
CASSPGQSNQPQHF
>TRBV27|18|TRBJ2-3|.|.
TGTGCCAGCAGCCCCCGGTATGTCCGTAAGCGAGGCACAGATACGCAGTATTTT
CASSPRYVRKRGTDTQYF